This T cell receptor beta chain is from a study of a mutant IDH1 vaccine in newly diagnosed glioma. Overall study context: Patients were given eight vaccinations, scheduled in weeks 1, 3, 5, 7, 11, 15, 19 and 23. Before enrollment, patients got radiotherapy alone, temozolomide alone, or mostly the combination. General observations from the study: Variations in leading peripheral T cell clonotypes appeared to have no connection with pseudoprogression.

As regards this clone: Antigen specificity is unknown.

The time point here: week 23, last vaccination. Every vaccine dose comprised 300 ug of mutant IDH1 20-mer peptide plus topical imiquimod. Donors had new IDH1-mutant astrocytomas of WHO grade 3 or 4 (ATRX-lost). This table comes from immunoSEQ multiplex PCR, and its TCRdb copy is limited to in-frame clones, with some not included. The sample records roughly 74,000 clones, roughly 85% being singletons. CDR1 is LGHNT and CDR2 is FRNRAP in the germline V gene. There are 16 residues in the CDR3. Trimming at V came to 3 bases and at J to 6 bases, leaving 11 bases not matched to a gene. This TCR was sampled from a woman aged 50 to 65 with glioma. The V call is TRBV12-5, the J call TRBJ2-3, with 8 positions matching TRBD2. Sequenced material: PBMCs, taken from a glioma patient whose treatment included an IDH1 peptide vaccine. The CDR3 DNA reads TGTGCTAGTGGTTTTCGTATTGGGACTAGAATTGATACGCAGTATTTT. Amino acid sequence: CASGFRIGTRIDTQYF.